The rows below give T cell receptor beta chains drawn from one sample of a study of CD8+CD57+ T cells in acquired aplastic anemia. TCRdb recomputed calls from the reads with MiXCR, one row per CDR3 protein. The sample shows approximately 250,000 distinct CDR3 sequences, about 80% of them seen only once. Sequenced material: sorted CD4+, CD8+, or CD8+CD57+ T cells (not recorded which) from PBMCs. The receptors here all came from a human donor with aplastic anemia. CDR3s include the opening cysteine and the closing phenylalanine or tryptophan. The D gene is left open where the match is weak. Clone size is given for some rows only: seen once, a few or many times, or a class if the clone is expanded.

TRBD1	TRBV7-8	few	TRBJ2-3	TGTGCCAGCAGCTTTCATCCAGACGGGACAGGGGATCACACAGATACGCAGTATTTT	CASSFHPDGTGDHTDTQYF
.	TRBV7-9	.	TRBJ2-7	TGTGCCAGCAGTTCCACAGGTTACGAGCAGTACTTC	CASSSTGYEQYF
.	TRBV11-3	once	TRBJ2-1	TGTGCCAGCTCAGATGAGGGCAACCATGAGCAGTTCTTC	CASSDEGNHEQFF
.	TRBV7-9	once	TRBJ2-3	TGTGCCAGCAGCTTAGCGGGAGGCTACGAGGCGCAGTATTTT	CASSLAGGYEAQYF
.	TRBV5-5	.	TRBJ2-3	TGTGCCAGCGGAGGGACTCCCGGTCCCGATACGCAGTATTTT	CASGGTPGPDTQYF
.	TRBV11-3	.	TRBJ2-1	TGTGCCAGCAGACTAGATCTGATAGAGCAGTTCTTC	CASRLDLIEQFF
.	TRBV7-9	.	TRBJ1-6	TGTGCCAGCAGCGGGGAGGGCAAAGGCGGTTCGGCCACACTCCACTTT	CASSGEGKGGSATLHF
.	TRBV11-3	.	TRBJ2-5	TGTGCCAGCAGCATAGATCTGAAACAAGAGACCCAGTACTTC	CASSIDLKQETQYF
TRBD2	TRBV9	.	TRBJ2-5	TGTGCCAGCAGCAGAGCGGGGGACTACTACAATGAGTACTTC	CASSRAGDYYNEYF
.	TRBV11-3	.	TRBJ1-2	TGTGCCAGCAGCTTAGATCTGACAGTTGATGGCTACACCTTC	CASSLDLTVDGYTF
.	TRBV12-3/TRBV12-4	.	TRBJ1-6	TGTGCCAGCAGTTTAACGAGGGATTCACCCCTCCACTTT	CASSLTRDSPLHF
.	TRBV9	.	TRBJ2-7	TGTGCCAGCAGCGGAGCTGGGGATACGCAGTACTTC	CASSGAGDTQYF
TRBD2	TRBV15	few	TRBJ2-1	TGTGCCACCAGCAGAGGGTCGGCGGGGGGCTACAATGAGCAGTTCTTC	CATSRGSAGGYNEQFF
TRBD1	TRBV6-1	many	TRBJ2-2	TGTGCCAGCAGCCCCGGGACAGGGGTAGGGCACGCGGAGCTGTTTTTT	CASSPGTGVGHAELFF
.	TRBV7-8	.	TRBJ1-2	TGTGCCAGCAGCGTAGCGGGAGACCCCGATACGCAGTATACCTTC	CASSVAGDPDTQYTF
.	TRBV29-1	.	TRBJ2-3	TGCAGCGCGCTCCCGGGCGGACGCACAGATACGCAGTATTTT	CSALPGGRTDTQYF
.	TRBV5-8	.	TRBJ2-7	TGCGCCAGCAGCTTAACCGATGGGGGTTACGAGCAGTACTTC	CASSLTDGGYEQYF
.	TRBV7-8	.	TRBJ2-4	TGTGCCAGCGGCTTTCATCGAGACATTAAGTCCTTC	CASGFHRDIKSF
.	TRBV7-2	.	TRBJ2-5	TGTGCCAGCAGCTCTCGGTCAGACCAAGAGACCCAGTACTTC	CASSSRSDQETQYF
TRBD1	TRBV25-1	.	TRBJ1-4	TGTGCCAGCAGTGGGACAGGGGGCGGTGAAAAACTGTTTTTT	CASSGTGGGEKLFF
TRBD2	TRBV24-1	.	TRBJ2-3	TGTGCCACCAGTGGGAACAGCGGGAGCTCAGATACGCAGTATTTT	CATSGNSGSSDTQYF
.	TRBV9	.	TRBJ2-5	TGTGCCAGCAGCGGTAGTTCCCGCGGCTACACCTTCTACTTC	CASSGSSRGYTFYF
.	TRBV5-6	.	TRBJ2-1	TGTGCCAGCAGCTTGGGCGGGGCTTCTTCCAATGAGCAGTTCTTC	CASSLGGASSNEQFF
TRBD2	TRBV9	.	TRBJ2-3	TGTGCCAGCAGCGTAGCGGGAGGTCCCGAAACGAAGTATTTT	CASSVAGGPETKYF
.	TRBV7-9	.	TRBJ2-5	TGTGCCTGCAGGTTAGCGGCGTACCGGGAGACCCAGTACTTC	CACRLAAYRETQYF
.	TRBV9	.	TRBJ2-2	TGTGCCAGCAGCCCCCCTACCGAATGCGGGGACCTGTTTTTT	CASSPPTECGDLFF
.	TRBV9	.	TRBJ2-1	TGTGCCAGCAGCGTAGTTGAGTCAGGGGATTCTAATGAGCAGTTCTTC	CASSVVESGDSNEQFF
.	TRBV14	.	TRBJ2-3	TGTGCCAGCAGCCTCCTTGGAGACCACGAGCAGTACTATTTT	CASSLLGDHEQYYF
TRBD1	TRBV7-2	.	TRBJ2-7	TGTGCCAGCAGTGCGACAGGGGGCGCGGCCTATGGCTACTACTTC	CASSATGGAAYGYYF
.	TRBV7-6	many	TRBJ2-1	TGTGCCAGCAGCTTAATGAGGGCGGGGAGCTCCTACAATGAGCAGTTCTTC	CASSLMRAGSSYNEQFF
TRBD1	TRBV7-9	.	TRBJ1-1	TGTGCCAGCAGCTTAGATCCGACAGGGACAGCCCTTGCCTTCTTT	CASSLDPTGTALAFF
TRBD2	TRBV7-9	.	TRBJ2-5	TGTGCCAGCAGCTTACAGGGAGGGCAAGAGACCCAGTACTTC	CASSLQGGQETQYF
TRBD2	TRBV19	.	TRBJ2-1	TGTGCCAGCAGCATAGGGGCGGGAGGGCCGCTTGAGCAGTTCTTC	CASSIGAGGPLEQFF
.	TRBV11-3	.	TRBJ1-1	TGTGCCAGCAGCTTAGATCTCACAGCGGCCAACACTGAAGCTTTCTTT	CASSLDLTAANTEAFF
.	TRBV15	.	TRBJ2-1	TGTGCCACCAGCAGAGGTAGCCAGGGGGGGACCGAGCAGTTCTTC	CATSRGSQGGTEQFF
TRBD2	TRBV24-1	.	TRBJ2-1	TGTGCCACCGGGACTAGCGGGATAAGGTATGAGCAGTTCTTC	CATGTSGIRYEQFF
.	TRBV11-3	.	TRBJ1-2	TGTGCCAGCAGCTTGGATCTAAAAGGGCTCGTATATGGCTACACCTTC	CASSLDLKGLVYGYTF
.	TRBV28	.	TRBJ1-2	TGTGCCAGCACCTTACCCCGAGGCACCATATATGGCTACACCTTC	CASTLPRGTIYGYTF
.	TRBV7-3	.	TRBJ1-5	TGTGCCAGCAGTGTGTCGGAAAGCAATCATACCCAGCATTTT	CASSVSESNHTQHF
.	TRBV5-4	once	TRBJ2-5	TGCGCCAGCAGCCATACAGGGAAGACCCAGTACTTC	CASSHTGKTQYF
.	TRBV2	.	TRBJ2-7	TGTGCCAGCAGCGTATACCAGAGCTCCTCCTACGAGCAGTACTTC	CASSVYQSSSYEQYF
TRBD1	TRBV7-2	.	TRBJ2-7	TGTGCCTGCAGCGTGGGACAGGGATTCGGTACGGAGTACTTC	CACSVGQGFGTEYF
.	TRBV7-7	.	TRBJ2-5	TGTGCCGTCCTTGGGGGGGCGGAGACCCAGTACCTCGAGACCCAGTACTTC	CAVLGGAETQYLETQYF
.	TRBV29-1	.	TRBJ1-1	TGCAGCGTTGGACCAGGGGAAGCTTTCTTT	CSVGPGEAFF